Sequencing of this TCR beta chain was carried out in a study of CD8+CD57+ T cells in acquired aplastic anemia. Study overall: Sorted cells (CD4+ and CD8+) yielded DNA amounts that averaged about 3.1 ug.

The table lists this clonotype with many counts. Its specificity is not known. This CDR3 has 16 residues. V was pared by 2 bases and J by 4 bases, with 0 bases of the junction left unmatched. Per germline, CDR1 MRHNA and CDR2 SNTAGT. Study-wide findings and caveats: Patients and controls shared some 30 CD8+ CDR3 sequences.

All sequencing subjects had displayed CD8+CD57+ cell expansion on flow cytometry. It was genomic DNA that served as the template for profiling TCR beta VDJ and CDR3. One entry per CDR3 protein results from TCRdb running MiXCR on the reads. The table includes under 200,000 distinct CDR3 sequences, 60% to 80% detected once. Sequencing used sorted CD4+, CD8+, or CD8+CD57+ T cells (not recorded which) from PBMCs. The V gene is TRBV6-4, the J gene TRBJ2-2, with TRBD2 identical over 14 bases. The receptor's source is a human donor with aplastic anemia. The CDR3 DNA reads TGTGCCAGCAGTGACGGGACTAGCGGGGGCACCGGGGAGCTGTTTTTT. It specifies CASSDGTSGGTGELFF.